The 27 T cell receptor beta chains given below trace back to one sample, sequenced in a study of T cell responses to AZD1222 COVID-19 vaccine. Here immunoSEQ multiplex PCR was the method, and the copy in TCRdb shows in-frame clones only, minus some. The sample records more than 75,000 clones, around 92% being singletons. Sample: peripheral blood, taken on day 0 of AZD1222 vaccination. All receptors derive from an adult in good health.

The rearrangement links TRBV5-4 to TRBJ2-3, with D tentatively TRBD1 or TRBD2 (6 bases each). Germline V gene data show CDR1 as SGHNT and CDR2 as YYREEE (reference sequence). V was trimmed by 5 bases and J by 0 bases, leaving 10 bases between them. This CDR3 is built from 14 residues. For the CDR3, the DNA is TGTGCCAGCAGTTCCGGGGGCAGCACAGATACGCAGTATTTT. This encodes CASSSGGSTDTQYF. Full variable domain (outside the CDR3, taken from reference TRBV5-4 and TRBJ2-3): ETGVTQSPTHLIKTRGQQVTLRCSSQSGHNTVSWYQQALGQGPQFIFQYYREEENGRGNFPPRFSGLQFPNYSSELNVNALELDDSALYLCASSSGGSTDTQYFGPGTRLTVL.

J is TRBJ1-1 and V is TRBV14, with 7 bases identical to TRBD1. Germline values: CDR1 SGHDN, CDR2 FVKESK. The CDR3 sequence is 13 residues long. After removal of 5 bases from V and 1 base from J, the junction contained 1 base not matched to a gene. The CDR3 sequence: CASSRQGNTEAFF. The CDR3 DNA sequence: TGTGCCAGCAGCAGACAGGGGAACACTGAAGCTTTCTTT.

This clone was counted a single time. This rearrangement joins TRBV27 to TRBJ2-1; TRBD2 agrees at 7 bases. Per the germline V gene, CDR1 is MNHEY and CDR2 is SMNVEV (reference sequence). Losses at the gene ends were 10 bases for V and 8 bases for J; bases not matched to a gene: 14. The CDR3 extends over 14 amino acids. CDR3 loop: CATQTSRGRDEQFF. For the CDR3, the DNA is TGTGCCACCCAGACTAGCCGGGGTAGGGATGAGCAGTTCTTC.

This clone showed up just once. V usage is TRBV5-6 and J usage is TRBJ2-1; 12 nucleotides align to TRBD2. Germline values: CDR1 SGHDT, CDR2 YYEEEE. This CDR3 is built from 16 residues. V was pared by 0 bases and J by 4 bases, with 2 bases of the junction left unmatched. The CDR3 nucleotides read TGTGCCAGCAGCTTGGGGACTAGCGGGATTTACAATGAGCAGTTCTTC. It yields the protein CASSLGTSGIYNEQFF.

V usage is TRBV28 and J usage is TRBJ2-5; a weak D match, TRBD1 (6 bases). The CDR3 spans 14 residues. CDR1 MDHEN and CDR2 SYDVKM come from the germline V gene. V was shortened by 7 bases and J by 9 bases, with 21 bases between the two germline ends. CDR3: CASTQRQAEAAQYF. In DNA, the CDR3 is TGTGCCAGCACGCAGCGACAGGCTGAAGCGGCCCAGTACTTC. Full variable domain (rest looked up from reference TRBV28 and TRBJ2-5): DVKVTQSSRYLVKRTGEKVFLECVQDMDHENMFWYRQDPGLGLRLIYFSYDVKMKEKGDIPEGYSVSREKKERFSLILESASTNQTSMYLCASTQRQAEAAQYFGPGTRLLVL.

The rearrangement uses TRBV19 and TRBJ1-6; 9 bases line up with TRBD1. V dropped 4 bases and J dropped 13; count of bases not matched to a gene: 11. The length of the CDR3 is 15 residues. Germline loops: CDR1 LNHDA, CDR2 SQIVND (reference sequence). The CDR3 DNA follows: TGTGCCAGTAGTACGGGGGGACAGGGCCGCGCTCCCCTCCACTTT. Amino acids: CASSTGGQGRAPLHF.

CDR3 in amino acids: CASNHERLSTDTQYF. CDR3 coding DNA: TGTGCCAGCAATCACGAGAGACTGAGCACAGATACGCAGTATTTT. The V and J genes are TRBV27 and TRBJ2-3; D ambiguous. The germline V gene encodes CDR1 MNHEY and CDR2 SMNVEV (reference sequence). The CDR3 runs 15 residues. The V end was cut by 7 bases, the J end by 0 bases, with 14 bases between.

The chain combines TRBV7-3 with TRBJ2-1, with 12 nucleotides matching TRBD2. Germline CDR1 SGHTA, CDR2 FQGTGA. CDR3 length equals 17 residues. Trimming removed 4 bases from V and 4 bases from J; junction bases left unmatched: 8. This CDR3 reads CASSSPTGTSGYNEQFF. DNA for the CDR3: TGTGCCAGCAGCTCTCCAACCGGGACTAGCGGGTACAATGAGCAGTTCTTC.

The chain links TRBV19 to TRBJ1-6; D is perhaps TRBD1 (6 bases). Between the trimmed V and J ends, which lost 6 bases and 0 bases, there was a span of 6 bases. The CDR3 sequence is 14 residues long. Germline V gene sequence: CDR1 LNHDA, CDR2 SQIVND (reference sequence). In DNA, the CDR3 is TGTGCCAGTAGGGACAGCTCCTATAATTCACCCCTCCACTTT. Protein product: CASRDSSYNSPLHF.

The chain couples TRBV7-8 to TRBJ1-4; D remains ambiguous. The length of the CDR3 is 16 residues. Germline assignment: CDR1 SGHVS and CDR2 FQNEAQ. Trimming cost V 0 bases and J 8 bases, with 16 bases left between them. The CDR3 protein is CASSLALLKQGEKLFF. The CDR3 DNA reads as TGTGCCAGCAGCTTAGCGTTACTAAAACAAGGGGAAAAACTGTTTTTT.

As to this clone: A read error is the likely source, as a far larger clone sits one nucleotide away. This chain links TRBV6-1 with TRBJ2-7, with D possibly being TRBD1 or TRBD2 (5 bases each). Germline loops: CDR1 MNHNS, CDR2 SASEGT. CDR3 length: 15 amino acids. Trimming took 3 bases from V and 4 from J, leaving 16 bases between them. The CDR3 region has the DNA TGTGCCAGCAGTGACGACGCCGGGACCGTATACGAGCAGTACTTC. It specifies CASSDDAGTVYEQYF.

The chain couples TRBV7-9 to TRBJ2-3; 8 nucleotides match TRBD2. This CDR3 is built from 14 residues. In germline, CDR1 is SEHNR, CDR2 FQNEAQ (reference sequence). V shed 8 bases, J shed 2 bases, and the junction held 6 bases outside the gene matches. The chain's CDR3 is CASVQLADTDTQYF. In nucleotides, the CDR3 is TGTGCCAGCGTGCAACTAGCGGACACAGATACGCAGTATTTT. Together with reference TRBV7-9 and TRBJ2-3, the CDR3 gives the full variable domain: DTGVSQNPRHKITKRGQNVTFRCDPISEHNRLYWYRQTLGQGPEFLTYFQNEAQLEKSRLLSDRFSAERPKGSFSTLEIQRTEQGDSAMYLCASVQLADTDTQYFGPGTRLTVL.

The rearrangement uses TRBV7-9 and TRBJ1-5; D is perhaps TRBD1 (5 bases). The CDR3 covers 15 residues. The germline V and J ends were trimmed by 5 bases and 0 bases, with 11 bases remaining between them. Germline CDR1 and CDR2: SEHNR and FQNEAQ (reference sequence). The CDR3 loop is CASSPGQSSNQPQHF. CDR3 nucleotide sequence: TGTGCCAGCAGCCCAGGGCAGTCTAGCAATCAGCCCCAGCATTTT.

The J gene is TRBJ1-1, the V gene TRBV19; 8 positions agree with TRBD1. The CDR3 consists of 12 residues. The V gene end was trimmed by 10 bases and the J gene end by 6 bases; junction bases not matched to a gene: 7. CDR1 and CDR2 from the germline V gene are LNHDA and SQIVND (reference sequence). The CDR3 protein is CATSPGQAEAFF. The CDR3 nucleotides are TGTGCCACCTCTCCGGGACAGGCTGAAGCTTTCTTT.

This chain links TRBV6-1 with TRBJ2-7, with D uncertain. The V gene lost 5 bases and the J gene lost 0 bases, with 8 bases spanning the gap. The CDR3 has 13 amino acids. Per germline, CDR1 MNHNS and CDR2 SASEGT. The CDR3 DNA reads as TGTGCCAGCAGTTCTTGGTCCTCCTACGAGCAGTACTTC. Translation: CASSSWSSYEQYF.

The chain combines TRBV3-1 (or the pseudogene TRBV3-2) with TRBJ1-6; tentative D call: TRBD1 (5 bases). CDR3 length equals 16 residues. The germline V gene has CDR1 LGHDT and CDR2 YNNKEL (reference sequence). Trimming pared 1 base from V and 7 bases from J, leaving 14 bases between. In DNA, the CDR3 is TGTGCCAGCAGCCAAGGAGGAGCAGGGTTGAATTCACCCCTCCACTTT. Translating it yields CASSQGGAGLNSPLHF.

CDR3 protein: CASSQVKTSGNNEQFF. The CDR3 nucleotides read TGTGCCAGCAGCCAAGTGAAGACTAGCGGTAACAATGAGCAGTTCTTC. The chain couples TRBV4-2 to TRBJ2-1; 9 bases are a match to TRBD2. This CDR3 contains 16 residues. CDR1 is LGHNA and CDR2 is YNFKEQ in the germline V gene. The V segment lost 1 base and the J segment 5 bases; nucleotides outside the gene matches: 6.

J is TRBJ2-7 and V is TRBV4-1; 9 bases are a match to TRBD2. The CDR3 contains 15 residues. Looked up from germline, CDR1 is MGHRA and CDR2 is YSYEKL. The ends lost 5 bases at V and 4 bases at J; junction bases unmatched: 9. The CDR3 reads CASSSGLATGYEQYF. CDR3 coding DNA: TGCGCCAGCAGCTCAGGACTAGCGACCGGGTACGAGCAGTACTTC.

This chain connects TRBV28 to TRBJ1-2; D perhaps matches TRBD1 (5 bases). The CDR3 consists of 15 residues. Germline assignment: CDR1 MDHEN and CDR2 SYDVKM. V was pared by 0 bases and J by 2 bases, with 10 bases between. The DNA for the CDR3 is TGTGCCAGCAGTTTATGGGCGGGGGGGAACTATGGCTACACCTTC. Protein product: CASSLWAGGNYGYTF.

The chain carries TRBV28 and TRBJ2-7; 7 bases are shared with TRBD1. There are 13 residues in the CDR3. Germline-derived CDR1 and CDR2 are MDHEN and SYDVKM. With V trimmed by 6 bases and J by 2 bases, 4 bases remained unmatched. The CDR3 spells CASRTGTTYEQYF. In nucleotides, the CDR3 is TGTGCCAGCAGGACAGGGACGACCTACGAGCAGTACTTC.

The rearrangement joins TRBV28 to TRBJ1-2; no firm D call. The CDR3 covers 12 residues. The germline V gene has CDR1 MDHEN and CDR2 SYDVKM. V lost 1 base to trimming and J lost 6 bases, with 6 bases between them. CDR3 sequence (DNA): TGTGCCAGCAGTTTATCAACCCATGGCTACACCTTC. This codes for CASSLSTHGYTF.

A note on this clone: An end of the junction does not agree with germline; a read error may underlie this. The chain is built from TRBV16 and TRBJ2-7; D gene ambiguous. This CDR3 spans 12 amino acids. From germline, CDR1 is KGHSY and CDR2 FQNENV. CDR3 region: CASSPLRTHLSF. CDR3 DNA sequence: TGTGCCAGCAGCCCCCTTAGGACGCACCTGTCCTTC.

J is TRBJ1-1 and V is TRBV10-1; D is unresolved. Trimming pared 4 bases from V and 5 bases from J, leaving 17 bases between. Germline V gene lookup returns CDR1 WNHNN and CDR2 SYGVQD (reference sequence). This CDR3 spans 15 amino acids. Here the CDR3 reads CASSAQTGLWTEAFF. In DNA, the CDR3 is TGCGCCAGCAGTGCCCAAACGGGGTTGTGGACTGAAGCTTTCTTT.

V gene TRBV28 combines with J gene TRBJ2-7, with TRBD1 as a possible D gene (6 bases). CDR1 is MDHEN and CDR2 is SYDVKM in the germline V gene. CDR3 size: 15 residues. The V end lost 2 bases, the J end lost 6 bases, and 17 bases lay between the germline ends. CDR3 DNA sequence: TGTGCCAGCAGTTTAAGGATACAGGGACCCCTCGAGCAGTACTTC. Translating it yields CASSLRIQGPLEQYF. Together with reference TRBV28 and TRBJ2-7, the CDR3 gives the full variable domain: DVKVTQSSRYLVKRTGEKVFLECVQDMDHENMFWYRQDPGLGLRLIYFSYDVKMKEKGDIPEGYSVSREKKERFSLILESASTNQTSMYLCASSLRIQGPLEQYFGPGTRLTVT.

The genes are TRBV7-2 and TRBJ2-5, with 11 nucleotides matching TRBD1. Per the germline V gene, CDR1 is SGHTA and CDR2 is FQGNSA. The CDR3 totals 14 residues. J gave up 5 bases and V 5 bases, and 4 bases lay outside the gene matches. The CDR3 region is CASSTGTGGETQYF. CDR3 nucleotide sequence: TGTGCCAGCAGCACTGGGACAGGGGGGGAGACCCAGTACTTC.

The chain uses TRBV7-2 and TRBJ2-3, with TRBD2 matching over 10 bases. Unmatched junction bases numbered 6, after V lost 5 bases and J lost 1 base. The CDR3 loop spans 16 amino acids. Germline V lookup: CDR1 SGHTA, CDR2 FQGNSA. CDR3 sequence: CASSPWTSGGTDTQYF. In DNA form, the CDR3 reads TGTGCCAGCAGCCCCTGGACTAGCGGCGGCACAGATACGCAGTATTTT. The whole variable domain, remainder taken from reference TRBV7-2 and TRBJ2-3, is GAGVSQSPSNKVTEKGKDVELRCDPISGHTALYWYRQSLGQGLEFLIYFQGNSAPDKSGLPSDRFSAERTGGSVSTLTIQRTQQEDSAVYLCASSPWTSGGTDTQYFGPGTRLTVL.

The V call is TRBV6-5, the J call TRBJ1-1; D is uncertain. CDR3 size: 11 residues. From germline, CDR1 is MNHEY and CDR2 SVGAGI. Trimming took off 0 bases at V and 7 bases at J, with 3 bases between the two ends. The CDR3 DNA reads TGTGCCAGCAGTTACTCTGATGAAGCTTTCTTT. Translation: CASSYSDEAFF.